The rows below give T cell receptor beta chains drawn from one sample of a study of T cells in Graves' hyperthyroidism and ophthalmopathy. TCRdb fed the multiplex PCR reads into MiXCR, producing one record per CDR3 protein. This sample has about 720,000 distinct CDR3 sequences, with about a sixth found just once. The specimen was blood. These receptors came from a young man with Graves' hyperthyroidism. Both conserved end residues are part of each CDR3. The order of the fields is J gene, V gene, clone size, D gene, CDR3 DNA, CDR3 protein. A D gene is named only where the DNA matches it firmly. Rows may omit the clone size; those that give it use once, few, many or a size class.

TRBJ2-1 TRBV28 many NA TGTGCCAGCAGCTTACGAGGGTTAAATGAGCAGTTCTTC CASSLRGLNEQFF
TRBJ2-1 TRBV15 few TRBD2 TGTGCCACCAGCAGAGGGGGGGGACTTAACAATGAGCAGTTCTTC CATSRGGGLNNEQFF
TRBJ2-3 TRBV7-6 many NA TGTGCCAGCAGCTTAGCCCCGCCAGATACGCAGTATTTT CASSLAPPDTQYF
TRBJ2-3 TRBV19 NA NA TGTGCCAGTAGTATAGCCGACGGAGGTACGCAGTATTTT CASSIADGGTQYF
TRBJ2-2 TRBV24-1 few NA TGTGCCACCAGTGACCCCCCGGGCGGGACCGGGGAGCTGTTTTTT CATSDPPGGTGELFF
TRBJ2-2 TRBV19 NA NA TGTGCCAGTAGTATTCCTCCTTTAGCTACTGGGGAGCTGTTTTTT CASSIPPLATGELFF
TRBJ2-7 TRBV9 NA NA TGTGCCAGCGGGGGGGGGGGGCAGGCCGACGAGCAGTACTTC CASGGGGQADEQYF
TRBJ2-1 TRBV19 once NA TGTGCCAGTAGTATAACCAGGGGAGGCAATGAGCAGTTCTTC CASSITRGGNEQFF
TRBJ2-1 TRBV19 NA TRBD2 TGTGCCAGTAGTTTCGGACCGGGAGGCGATGAGCAGTTCTTC CASSFGPGGDEQFF
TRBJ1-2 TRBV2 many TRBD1 TGTGCCAGCAGACAGGGGGCGGGTGGCTACACCTTC CASRQGAGGYTF
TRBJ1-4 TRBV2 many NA TGTGCCAGCAGTGAACTCACAACTAATGAAAAACTGTTTTTT CASSELTTNEKLFF
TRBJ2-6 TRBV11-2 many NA TGTGCCAGCAGCTTGGAAGGCGCGGGACACCTCTCTGGGGCCAACGTCCTGACTTTC CASSLEGAGHLSGANVLTF
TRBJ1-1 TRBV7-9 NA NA TGTGCCAGCAGCTTAATGCCAGCTGAAGCTTTCTTT CASSLMPAEAFF
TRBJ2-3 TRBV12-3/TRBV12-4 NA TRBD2 TGTGCCATCAGTCGTCTCGACCTTGGGACTAGCGGCCTCACAGATACGCAGTATTTT CAISRLDLGTSGLTDTQYF
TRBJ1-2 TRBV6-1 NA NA TGTGCCAGCAGTGAACCCGGACTTAACTATGGCTACACCTTC CASSEPGLNYGYTF
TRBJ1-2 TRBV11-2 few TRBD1 TGTGCCAGCATCCCCCTCACGGGACAGGGGTTCTATGGCTACACCTTC CASIPLTGQGFYGYTF
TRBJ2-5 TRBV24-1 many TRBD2 TGTGCCACCAGTGATTTGCCTAGCGGGGACCAAGAGACCCAGTACTTC CATSDLPSGDQETQYF
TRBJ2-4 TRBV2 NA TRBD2 TGTGCCAGCAGTGAATCGGGGGGGAACATTCAGTACTTC CASSESGGNIQYF
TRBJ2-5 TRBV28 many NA TGTGCCATCAAGGAGGGCGGACAATCGGAGACCCAGTACTTC CAIKEGGQSETQYF
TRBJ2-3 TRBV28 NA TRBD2 TGTGCCAGCAGTTTTAGCGGGAGGGCCCGAACAGATACGCAGTATTTT CASSFSGRARTDTQYF
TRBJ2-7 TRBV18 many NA TGTGCCAGCTCACCAAAGCCGGCCGCCGGCGAGCAGTACTTC CASSPKPAAGEQYF
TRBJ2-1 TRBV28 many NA TGTGCCAGCAGTCCAATCCCTCTGGGCTCCTACAATGAGCAGTTCTTC CASSPIPLGSYNEQFF
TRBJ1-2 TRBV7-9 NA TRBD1 TGTGCCAACAGCCTCGGGACAGGGGGCGCAGACTATGGCTACACCTTC CANSLGTGGADYGYTF
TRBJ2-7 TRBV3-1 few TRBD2 TGTGCCAGCAGCCTTACGGGAGGGGGGCGCGAGCAGTACTTC CASSLTGGGREQYF
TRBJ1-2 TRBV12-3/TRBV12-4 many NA TGTGCCAGCAGGGCACTTAACTATGGCTACACCTTC CASRALNYGYTF
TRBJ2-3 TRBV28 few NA TGTGCCAGCAGCCCTCTGGCGGACCACACAGATACGCAGTATTTT CASSPLADHTDTQYF
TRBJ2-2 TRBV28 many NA TGTGCCAGCAGTTCACCCCGGGGCGGGGCGAACACCGGGGAGCTGTTTTTT CASSSPRGGANTGELFF
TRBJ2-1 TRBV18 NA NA TGTGCCAGCTCATTGATCCTAGGTTACAATGAGCAGTTCTTC CASSLILGYNEQFF
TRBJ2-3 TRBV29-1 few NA TGCAGCGTCCCTAGCGGGAACAGGGGGGATACGCAGTATTTT CSVPSGNRGDTQYF
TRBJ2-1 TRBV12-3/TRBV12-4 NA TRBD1 TGTGCCAGCGTCTCGCAGGGGGACAATGAGCAGTTCTTC CASVSQGDNEQFF
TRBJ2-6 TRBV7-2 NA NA TGTGCCAGCAGCCCTGGGGATTTGGAGGCCAACGTCCTGACTTTC CASSPGDLEANVLTF
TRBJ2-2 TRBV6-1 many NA TGTGCCAGCACGCCCGGTCACGGCACCGGGGAGCTGTTTTTT CASTPGHGTGELFF
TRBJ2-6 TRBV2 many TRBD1 TGTGCCAGCGGTTACTATGACAGGGGTTCGGTCTCTGGGGCCAACGTCCTGACTTTC CASGYYDRGSVSGANVLTF
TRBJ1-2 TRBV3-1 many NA TGTGCCAGCAGCCAGGGGGGCGGCTATGGCTACACCTTC CASSQGGGYGYTF
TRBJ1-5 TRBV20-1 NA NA TGCAGTGCTAGAGTAGGCAGGGGCCTGTATAGCAATCAGCCCCAGCATTTT CSARVGRGLYSNQPQHF
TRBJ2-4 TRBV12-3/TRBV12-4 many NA TGTGCCAGCAGTTTAGCTGAAAACATTCAGTACTTC CASSLAENIQYF
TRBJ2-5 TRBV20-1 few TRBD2 TGCAGTGCTAGAGACCTAGGACTAGCGGAGTCAAAAGAGACCCAGTACTTC CSARDLGLAESKETQYF
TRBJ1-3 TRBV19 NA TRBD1 TGTGCCAGTAGTCCGGGACAGGGGAACTCTGGAAACACCATATATTTT CASSPGQGNSGNTIYF
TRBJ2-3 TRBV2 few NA TGTGCCAGCAGTGTTCTGAGAACAGATACGCAGTATTTT CASSVLRTDTQYF
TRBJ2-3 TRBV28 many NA TGTGCCAGCAGTTTGATAGGTGGGAGCCCAGATACGCAGTATTTT CASSLIGGSPDTQYF
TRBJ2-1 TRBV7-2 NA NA TGTGCCAGCAGCCACGGGGGTCGGAATGAGCAGTTCTTC CASSHGGRNEQFF
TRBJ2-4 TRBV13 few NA TGTGCCAGCAGACAGACCGGGACATTTAAAGGGGACATTCAGTACTTC CASRQTGTFKGDIQYF
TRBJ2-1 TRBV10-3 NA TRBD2 TGTGCCATCAGTGGGTCCCTAGCGGGAGACTACAATGAGCAGTTCTTC CAISGSLAGDYNEQFF
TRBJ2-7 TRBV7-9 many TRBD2 TGTGCCAGCAGCTTGCCGACTAGCTCCAACCCCTACGAGCAGTACTTC CASSLPTSSNPYEQYF
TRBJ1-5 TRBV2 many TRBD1 TGTGCCAGCAGGGCAGGGGGGCCTTTGAGCAATCAGCCCCAGCATTTT CASRAGGPLSNQPQHF
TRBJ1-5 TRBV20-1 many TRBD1 TGCAGTGCTGCGACAGGGCAGGAAGGTCAGCCCCAGCATTTT CSAATGQEGQPQHF
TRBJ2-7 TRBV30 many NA TGTGCCTGCTCGGGCAGCCTCTACGAGCAGTACTTC CACSGSLYEQYF
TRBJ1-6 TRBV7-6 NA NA TGTGCCAGCAGCCACCTCGGTCCGGATTCACCCCTCCACTTT CASSHLGPDSPLHF
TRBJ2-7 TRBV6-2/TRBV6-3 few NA TGTGCCACCCTGGGGCGGCGAAGCCACGAGCAGTACTTC CATLGRRSHEQYF
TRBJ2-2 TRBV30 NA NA TGTGCCTGGAGCCAATCTAACACCGGGGAGCTGTTTTTT CAWSQSNTGELFF
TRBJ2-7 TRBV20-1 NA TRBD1 TGCAGAACCGGGACAGGGGGCAGAGAGCAGTACTTC CRTGTGGREQYF
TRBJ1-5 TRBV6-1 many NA TGTGCCAGCAGTCCCGGCCGCGCTCACAATCAGCCCCAGCATTTT CASSPGRAHNQPQHF